This TCR beta chain was recovered during a study of regulatory T cells in long-lasting Graves disease. Researchers made TCR beta libraries by using iRepertoire HTBI primers and running Arm-PCR on CDR3 regions. Each CDR3 protein is one row after TCRdb ran MiXCR on the multiplex PCR reads. Counted here are 300,000 to 450,000 distinct CDR3 sequences, roughly 15% occurring once; the ten biggest clones make up 20% to 25%. The junction had 9 bases not matched to a gene; V was cut back by 5 bases and J by 4 bases. Germline-derived CDR1 and CDR2 are SEHNR and FQNEAQ (reference sequence). The CDR3 runs 15 residues. The time point here: newly diagnosed GD, antithyroid drugs for less than 3 months. TCR sequences were obtained from RNA taken from PBMCs.

The V and J genes are TRBV7-9 and TRBJ2-3; TRBD1 aligns across 7 bases. This sequence originates from a female donor with Graves disease. Sequenced here: peripheral blood mononuclear cells (PBMCs), sampled at new diagnosis, from a patient treated with antithyroid drugs. As DNA, the CDR3 is TGTGCCAGCAGCCCCCAACCCAGGGGGTCAGATACGCAGTATTTT. Its protein is CASSPQPRGSDTQYF.